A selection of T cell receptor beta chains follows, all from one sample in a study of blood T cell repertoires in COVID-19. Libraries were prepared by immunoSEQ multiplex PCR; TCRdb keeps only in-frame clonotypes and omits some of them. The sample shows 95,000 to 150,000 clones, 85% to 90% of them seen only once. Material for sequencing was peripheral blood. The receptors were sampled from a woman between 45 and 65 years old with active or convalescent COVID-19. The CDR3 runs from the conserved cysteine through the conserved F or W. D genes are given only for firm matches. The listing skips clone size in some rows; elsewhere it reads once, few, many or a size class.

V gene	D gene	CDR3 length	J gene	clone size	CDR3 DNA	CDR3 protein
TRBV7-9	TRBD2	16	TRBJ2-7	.	TGTGCCAGCAGCGTGAATAGCGGGGGGGATTCCTACGAGCAGTACTTC	CASSVNSGGDSYEQYF
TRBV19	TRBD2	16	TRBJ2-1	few	TGTGCCAGTAGTATAGCGGGTAGCGGGAGGGGGGATGAGCAGTTCTTC	CASSIAGSGRGDEQFF
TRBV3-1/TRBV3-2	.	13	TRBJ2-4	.	TGTGCCAGCAGCCCCGGGGTCAAAAACATTCAGTACTTC	CASSPGVKNIQYF
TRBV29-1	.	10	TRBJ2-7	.	TGCAGCGTCTTGACGGGGGAGCAGTACTTC	CSVLTGEQYF
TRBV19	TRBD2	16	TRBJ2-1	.	TGTGCCAGTAGTCCGTCGGCGGGAGGCTACTACAATGAGCAGTTCTTC	CASSPSAGGYYNEQFF
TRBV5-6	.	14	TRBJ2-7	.	TGTGCCAGCAGCTTACTAGGACAGAACTACGAGCAGTACTTC	CASSLLGQNYEQYF
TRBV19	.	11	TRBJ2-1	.	TGTGCCAGTAGTTTTCGGTACGAGCAGTTCTTC	CASSFRYEQFF
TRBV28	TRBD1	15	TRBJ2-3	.	TGTGCCAGCAGTTTACGGGACAGGGAAACAGATACGCAGTATTTT	CASSLRDRETDTQYF
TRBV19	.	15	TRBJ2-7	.	TGTGCTAAGGTAGGAGTAGCGGAGACTTCCTACGAGCAGTACTTC	CAKVGVAETSYEQYF
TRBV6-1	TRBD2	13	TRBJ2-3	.	TGTGCCAGCAGTGAAGCTGATCTAGCGGGTCAGTATTTT	CASSEADLAGQYF
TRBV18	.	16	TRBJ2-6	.	TGTGCCAGCTCACCTACAGTTCCCTCTGGGGCCAACGTCCTGACTTTC	CASSPTVPSGANVLTF
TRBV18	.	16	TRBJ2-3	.	TGTGCCAGCTCACCAGGGGGAGGATATCCCACAGATACGCAGTATTTT	CASSPGGGYPTDTQYF
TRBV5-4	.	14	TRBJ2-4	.	TGTGCCAGCAAAGAACAGGGTTCCAAAAACATTCAGTACTTC	CASKEQGSKNIQYF
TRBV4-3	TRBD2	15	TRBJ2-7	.	TGCGCCAGCAGCCATGGGACTAGCGGGATATACGAGCAGTACTTC	CASSHGTSGIYEQYF
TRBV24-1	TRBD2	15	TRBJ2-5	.	TGTGCCACCAGTGAAACCGGGGGGGGCGGTGAGACCCAGTACTTC	CATSETGGGGETQYF
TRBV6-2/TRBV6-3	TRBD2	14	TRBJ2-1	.	TGTGCCAGCAGTTACCAGTCGCGCGGGGGTGAGCAGTTCTTC	CASSYQSRGGEQFF
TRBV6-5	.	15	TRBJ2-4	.	TGTGCCAGCAGTCCCTCTAAAGGAGGCAAAAACATTCAGTACTTC	CASSPSKGGKNIQYF
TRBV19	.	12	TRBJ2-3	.	TGTGCCACGGACCGCCCGGGGGATACGCAGTATTTT	CATDRPGDTQYF
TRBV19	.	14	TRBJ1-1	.	TGTGCCAGTAGTATGGGGACACCAAACACTGAAGCTTTCTTT	CASSMGTPNTEAFF
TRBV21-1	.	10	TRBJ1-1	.	TGTGCCAGCAGCTCTGAGGGGGATTTCTTT	CASSSEGDFF
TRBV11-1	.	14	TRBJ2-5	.	TGTGCCAGCAGCTTAGTTTACCAGGCGGAGACCCAGTACTTC	CASSLVYQAETQYF
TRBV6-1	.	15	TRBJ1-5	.	TGTGCCAGCAGTGAACGGAGGGTTGGCAATCAGCCCCAGCATTTT	CASSERRVGNQPQHF
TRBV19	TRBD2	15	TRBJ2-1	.	TGTGCCAGTAGTCTCCGGGAGGCCCCCTACAATGAGCAGTTCTTC	CASSLREAPYNEQFF
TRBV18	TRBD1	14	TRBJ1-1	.	TGTGCCAGCTCAGTTGACAGGGGTGGGACTGAAGCTTTCTTT	CASSVDRGGTEAFF
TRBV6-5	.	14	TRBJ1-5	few	TGTGCCAGCAACTACAGGGATCCAAGTCAGCCCCAGCATTTT	CASNYRDPSQPQHF
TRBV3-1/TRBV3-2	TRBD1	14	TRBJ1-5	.	TGTGCCAGCAGCCAAGCAAGGACAGGAGCTAACCAGCATTTT	CASSQARTGANQHF
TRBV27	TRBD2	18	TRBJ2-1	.	TGTGCCAGCAGTTTATTTGGACTAGCGGGAGGGCGGAGAAATGAGCAGTTCTTC	CASSLFGLAGGRRNEQFF
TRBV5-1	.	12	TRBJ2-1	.	TGCGCCAGCAGCGTGCAGGGGAATGAGCAGTTCTTC	CASSVQGNEQFF
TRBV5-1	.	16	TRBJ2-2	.	TGCGCCAGCAGCTTGGACGGTGGGAGCCTGACCGGGGAGCTGTTTTTT	CASSLDGGSLTGELFF
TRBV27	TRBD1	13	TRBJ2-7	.	TGTGCCAGCAGCCGACAGGGTTCCGGCGAGCAGTACTTC	CASSRQGSGEQYF
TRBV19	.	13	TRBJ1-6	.	TGTGCCAGCACCGGGACAAATAATTCACCCCTCCACTTT	CASTGTNNSPLHF
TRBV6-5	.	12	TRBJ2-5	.	TGTGCCAGCACTAGAGGAGGGGAGACCCAGTACTTC	CASTRGGETQYF
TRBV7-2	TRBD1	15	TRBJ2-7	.	TGTGCCAGCAGCTTAGGGAACAGGGGGTCATACGAGCAGTACTTC	CASSLGNRGSYEQYF
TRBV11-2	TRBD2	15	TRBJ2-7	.	TGTGCCAGCAGCAGCACTAGCGGGAGCGTATACGAGCAGTACTTC	CASSSTSGSVYEQYF
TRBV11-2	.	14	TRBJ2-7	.	TGTGCCAGCAGCTTAGATCTTGGGCTGTACGAGCAGTACTTC	CASSLDLGLYEQYF
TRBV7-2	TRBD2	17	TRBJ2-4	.	TGTGCCAGCAGCTCCCTTTTGGCTAGCGGTACCAAAAACATTCAGTACTTC	CASSSLLASGTKNIQYF
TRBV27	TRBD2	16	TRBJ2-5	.	TGTGCCAGCAGTTCCGGACTAGCGGTCATCCAAGAGACCCAGTACTTC	CASSSGLAVIQETQYF
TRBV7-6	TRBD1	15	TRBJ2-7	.	TGTGCCAGCAGCGGTTTGGGACAGGGGGCTGGCGAGCAGTACTTC	CASSGLGQGAGEQYF
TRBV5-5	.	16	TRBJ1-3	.	TGTGCCAGCAGCTTCGATGGGGACACTACTGGAAACACCATATATTTT	CASSFDGDTTGNTIYF
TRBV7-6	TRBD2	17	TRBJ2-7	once	TGTGCCAGCAGCGCATTAGTGGGGCGGGGGGCAGAGGACGAGCAGTACTTC	CASSALVGRGAEDEQYF
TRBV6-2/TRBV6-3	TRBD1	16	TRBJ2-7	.	TGTGCCAGCAGTTACTCGATGGGACAGTCCTCCTACGAGCAGTACTTC	CASSYSMGQSSYEQYF
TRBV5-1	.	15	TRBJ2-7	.	TGCGCCAGCAGCTTGGTGGGACTGCCTGGACCCGAGCAGTACTTC	CASSLVGLPGPEQYF
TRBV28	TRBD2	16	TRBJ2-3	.	TGTGCCAGCAGTTTCCAGGGACTAGCGACGACAGATACGCAGTATTTT	CASSFQGLATTDTQYF
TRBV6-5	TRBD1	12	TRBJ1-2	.	TGTGCCAGCCTTGGGCAGGGGGGCGGCTACACCTTC	CASLGQGGGYTF
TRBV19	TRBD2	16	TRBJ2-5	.	TGTGCCAGTAGTCAGGGACTAGCGGGAGTCTGGGAGACCCAGTACTTC	CASSQGLAGVWETQYF
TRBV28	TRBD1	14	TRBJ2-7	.	TGTGCCAGCACCGAAGGGACAGGAGTTTACGAGCAGTACTTC	CASTEGTGVYEQYF
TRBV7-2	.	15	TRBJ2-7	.	TGTGCCAGCAGCCCGTGGGGGCCGGGCCCCTACGAGCAGTACTTC	CASSPWGPGPYEQYF
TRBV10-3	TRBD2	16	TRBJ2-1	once	TGTGCCATCAGTGTTACTAGCGGGAGGGCCTACAATGAGCAGTTCTTC	CAISVTSGRAYNEQFF
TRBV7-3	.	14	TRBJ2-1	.	TGTGCCAGCAGCTTCGGGATAACTAACAATGAGCAGTTCTTC	CASSFGITNNEQFF
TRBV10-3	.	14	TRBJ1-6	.	TGTGCCATCAGCAGGACAGACCATAATTCACCCCTCCACTTT	CAISRTDHNSPLHF
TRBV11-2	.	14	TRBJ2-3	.	TGTGCCAGCAGCTTAGCCCTGGCGGCCGGTGTGCAGTATTTT	CASSLALAAGVQYF
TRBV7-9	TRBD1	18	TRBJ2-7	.	TGTGCCAGCAGCCCAGTCCCGGGACAGGGGCGGGGCTCCTACGAGCAGTACTTC	CASSPVPGQGRGSYEQYF
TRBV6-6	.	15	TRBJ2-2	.	TGTGCCAGCAGTACAGGGGACTTTAACACCGGGGAGCTGTTTTTT	CASSTGDFNTGELFF
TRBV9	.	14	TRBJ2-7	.	TGTGCCAGCAGCGTCTACCGGAGTCTGCGGGAGCAGTACTTC	CASSVYRSLREQYF
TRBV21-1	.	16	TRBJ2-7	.	TGTGCCAGCAGCAGACGACAGGGGCCAAGCTCCTACGAGCAGTACTTC	CASSRRQGPSSYEQYF
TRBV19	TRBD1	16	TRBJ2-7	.	TGTGCCAGTAGTATAGGACGCCGGGACAGGTTCTACGAGCAGTACTTC	CASSIGRRDRFYEQYF
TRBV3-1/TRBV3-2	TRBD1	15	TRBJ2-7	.	TGTGCCAGCAGCCTCCGGGACAGGGGGACCTACGAGCAGTACTTC	CASSLRDRGTYEQYF
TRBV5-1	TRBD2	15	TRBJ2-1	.	TGCGCCAGCAGCTTACTAGCGGGAGAAGGGCGGGAGCAGTTCTTC	CASSLLAGEGREQFF